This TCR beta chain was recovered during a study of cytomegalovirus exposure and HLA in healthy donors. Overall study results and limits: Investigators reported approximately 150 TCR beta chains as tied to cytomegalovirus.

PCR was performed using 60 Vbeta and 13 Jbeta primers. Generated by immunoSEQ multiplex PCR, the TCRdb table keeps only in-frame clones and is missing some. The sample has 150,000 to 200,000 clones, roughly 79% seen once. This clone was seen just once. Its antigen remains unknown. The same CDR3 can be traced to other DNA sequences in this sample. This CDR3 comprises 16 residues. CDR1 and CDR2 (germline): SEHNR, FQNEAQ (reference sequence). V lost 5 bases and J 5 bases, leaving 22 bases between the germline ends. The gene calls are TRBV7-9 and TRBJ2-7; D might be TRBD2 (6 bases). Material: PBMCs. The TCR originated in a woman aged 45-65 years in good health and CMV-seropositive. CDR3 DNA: TGTGCCAGCAGCCTATCAGGAGGGATGGGTCGCCACGAGCAGTACTTC. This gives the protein CASSLSGGMGRHEQYF.